This TCR beta chain was sequenced for a study of molecular identifiers for immune sequencing clone quantification. The CDR3 spans 17 residues. Trimming shortened V by 2 bases and J by 4 bases, and 18 bases separated the two germline ends. Germline V gene lookup returns CDR1 MNHEY and CDR2 SVGEGT. Previously published methods and listed TCR primers were used for the bulk TCR libraries. TCRdb recomputed calls from the PCR reads with MiXCR, one row per CDR3 protein. The table lists 600,000 to 650,000 distinct CDR3 sequences, nearly 20% of them singletons. Sorting recovered naive CD8 T cells on a CD8+CD4-CCR7+CD45RA+ profile. Broader study findings: Clone sizes that are highly expanded could be underestimated when identical TCR molecules share a barcode. Clonotypes surpassing 20 RNA copies contained over 99% of effector molecules, versus under 1% in naive cells.

This clonotype was detected a few times. Its target is not known. This chain connects TRBV6-2 or TRBV6-3 to TRBJ2-1; TRBD2 might be the D (5 bases). Source material: naive CD8+ T cells from blood, with Jurkat cell RNA spiked in. Subset noted: FACS-sorted CD8+CD4-CCR7+CD45RA+ naive T cells. This TCR came from a human donor in good health. Some libraries in this study had Jurkat cell RNA spiked in. The CDR3 sequence: CASSYGLEAYWYNEQFF. As DNA, the CDR3 is TGTGCCAGCAGTTACGGTTTGGAGGCCTACTGGTACAATGAGCAGTTCTTC.